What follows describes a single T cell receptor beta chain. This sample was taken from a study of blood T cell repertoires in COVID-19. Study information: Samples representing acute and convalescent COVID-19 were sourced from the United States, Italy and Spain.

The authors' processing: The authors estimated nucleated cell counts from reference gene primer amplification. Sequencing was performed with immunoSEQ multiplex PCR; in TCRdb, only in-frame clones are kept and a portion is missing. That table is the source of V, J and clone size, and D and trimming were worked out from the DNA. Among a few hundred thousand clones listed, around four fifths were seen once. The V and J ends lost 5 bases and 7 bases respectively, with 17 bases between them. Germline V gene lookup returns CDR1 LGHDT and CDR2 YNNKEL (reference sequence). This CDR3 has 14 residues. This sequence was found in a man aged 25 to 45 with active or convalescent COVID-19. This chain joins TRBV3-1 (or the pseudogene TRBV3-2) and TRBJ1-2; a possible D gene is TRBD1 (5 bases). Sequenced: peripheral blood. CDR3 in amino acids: CASSSQVLGSGYTF. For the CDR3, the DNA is TGTGCCAGCAGCTCACAGGTTTTGGGGTCTGGCTACACCTTC.